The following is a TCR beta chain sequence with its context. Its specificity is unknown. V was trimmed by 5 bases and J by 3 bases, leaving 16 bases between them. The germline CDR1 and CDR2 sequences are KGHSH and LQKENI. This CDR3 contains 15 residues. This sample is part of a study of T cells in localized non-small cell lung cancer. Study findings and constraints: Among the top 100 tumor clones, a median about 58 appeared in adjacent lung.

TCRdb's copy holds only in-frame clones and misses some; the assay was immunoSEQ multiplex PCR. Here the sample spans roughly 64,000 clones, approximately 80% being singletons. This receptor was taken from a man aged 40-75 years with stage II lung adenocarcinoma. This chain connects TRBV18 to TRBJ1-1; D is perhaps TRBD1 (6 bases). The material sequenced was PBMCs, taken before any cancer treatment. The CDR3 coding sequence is TGTGCCAGCTCAGCAAACGAGGGGGGGGACACTGAAGCTTTCTTT. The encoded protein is CASSANEGGDTEAFF.